These T cell receptor beta chains were read from a single sample in a study of blood T cell repertoires in COVID-19. Using immunoSEQ multiplex PCR, the repertoire was profiled, and TCRdb retains in-frame clones only, with some absent. The table shows approximately 74,000 clones, with around 80% occurring only once. Sequencing input: peripheral blood. The receptors derive from an older man with active or convalescent COVID-19. CDR3s include the opening cysteine and the closing phenylalanine or tryptophan. A D gene is named only where the DNA matches it firmly.

d_gene: .
len: 15
v_gene: TRBV7-6
j_gene: TRBJ2-7
CDR3aa: CASSLGGSLAYEQYF

d_gene: .
len: 15
v_gene: TRBV9
j_gene: TRBJ2-1
CDR3aa: CASSVGLGWDNEQFF

d_gene: TRBD2
len: 14
v_gene: TRBV15
j_gene: TRBJ2-3
CDR3aa: CATSGGAGADTQYF

d_gene: .
len: 15
v_gene: TRBV4-3
j_gene: TRBJ2-7
CDR3aa: CASSQDYGGAYEQYF

d_gene: .
len: 13
v_gene: TRBV7-2
j_gene: TRBJ1-5
CDR3aa: CASSPSSNQPQHF

d_gene: TRBD2
len: 14
v_gene: TRBV11-2
j_gene: TRBJ2-2
CDR3aa: CASSRAGGTGELFF

d_gene: .
len: 15
v_gene: TRBV6-2/TRBV6-3
j_gene: TRBJ1-5
CDR3aa: CASSRGQVRGQPQHF

d_gene: TRBD1
len: 13
v_gene: TRBV5-6
j_gene: TRBJ1-2
CDR3aa: CASSLGQGDGYTF

d_gene: TRBD1
len: 16
v_gene: TRBV23-1
j_gene: TRBJ2-2
CDR3aa: CASSQGTGGSTGELFF

d_gene: TRBD2
len: 16
v_gene: TRBV3-1/TRBV3-2
j_gene: TRBJ2-3
CDR3aa: CASSRASGGITDTQYF

d_gene: TRBD1
len: 17
v_gene: TRBV7-2
j_gene: TRBJ1-1
CDR3aa: CASSLEGGTGLSTEAFF

d_gene: TRBD2
len: 16
v_gene: TRBV7-8
j_gene: TRBJ2-1
CDR3aa: CASSSLRTSSYNEQFF

d_gene: TRBD2
len: 16
v_gene: TRBV6-5
j_gene: TRBJ2-7
CDR3aa: CASSYTVAGGRFEQYF

d_gene: TRBD1
len: 11
v_gene: TRBV28
j_gene: TRBJ1-1
CDR3aa: CASSSTGRGFF

d_gene: TRBD2
len: 15
v_gene: TRBV5-4
j_gene: TRBJ2-1
CDR3aa: CASSTGLARDYEQFF

d_gene: TRBD1
len: 14
v_gene: TRBV10-2
j_gene: TRBJ1-2
CDR3aa: CASREAPGGGGYTF

d_gene: TRBD1
len: 15
v_gene: TRBV2
j_gene: TRBJ2-2
CDR3aa: CASSVGQGGTGELFF

d_gene: TRBD1
len: 16
v_gene: TRBV10-3
j_gene: TRBJ1-2
CDR3aa: CAISESGQGEENGYTF

d_gene: .
len: 13
v_gene: TRBV18
j_gene: TRBJ1-4
CDR3aa: CASSPPNGEKLFF

d_gene: TRBD1
len: 14
v_gene: TRBV28
j_gene: TRBJ1-5
CDR3aa: CASTRTGGNQPQHF

d_gene: .
len: 15
v_gene: TRBV7-8
j_gene: TRBJ2-7
CDR3aa: CASSLAAGMNYEQYF

d_gene: .
len: 15
v_gene: TRBV5-1
j_gene: TRBJ2-5
CDR3aa: CASSLAGGYQETQYF

d_gene: .
len: 15
v_gene: TRBV5-1
j_gene: TRBJ2-2
CDR3aa: CASRVLAVNTGELFF

d_gene: TRBD2
len: 17
v_gene: TRBV28
j_gene: TRBJ2-7
CDR3aa: CASSLPTRGGGPYEQYF

d_gene: TRBD2
len: 17
v_gene: TRBV18
j_gene: TRBJ2-3
CDR3aa: CASSPPGLAGGTDTQYF

d_gene: .
len: 14
v_gene: TRBV30
j_gene: TRBJ1-2
CDR3aa: CAWSVPGSNYGYTF

d_gene: .
len: 12
v_gene: TRBV5-6
j_gene: TRBJ1-2
CDR3aa: CASSQKNYGYTF

d_gene: .
len: 13
v_gene: TRBV15
j_gene: TRBJ2-5
CDR3aa: CATSTMGGETQYF

d_gene: TRBD1
len: 13
v_gene: TRBV19
j_gene: TRBJ1-2
CDR3aa: CASTGTGRYGYTF

d_gene: TRBD1
len: 20
v_gene: TRBV7-8
j_gene: TRBJ1-5
CDR3aa: CASSLVSGQGRSLSNQPQHF

d_gene: TRBD2
len: 14
v_gene: TRBV3-1/TRBV3-2
j_gene: TRBJ2-1
CDR3aa: CASSHSGGPNEQFF

d_gene: .
len: 14
v_gene: TRBV7-2
j_gene: TRBJ2-5
CDR3aa: CASSLAKGLETQYF

d_gene: TRBD1
len: 14
v_gene: TRBV5-1
j_gene: TRBJ1-2
CDR3aa: CASSGGTGGDGYTF

d_gene: .
len: 17
v_gene: TRBV28
j_gene: TRBJ2-7
CDR3aa: CASSSSVWDTISYEQYF

d_gene: .
len: 12
v_gene: TRBV19
j_gene: TRBJ2-3
CDR3aa: CASSTLSDTQYF

d_gene: TRBD2
len: 16
v_gene: TRBV11-2
j_gene: TRBJ2-1
CDR3aa: CASRAGLAGVLDEQFF

d_gene: TRBD1
len: 15
v_gene: TRBV5-5
j_gene: TRBJ1-1
CDR3aa: CASSLVQGSGTEAFF

d_gene: .
len: 14
v_gene: TRBV6-2/TRBV6-3
j_gene: TRBJ1-3
CDR3aa: CASSYSDKGNTIYF

d_gene: TRBD1
len: 14
v_gene: TRBV7-9
j_gene: TRBJ1-3
CDR3aa: CASSLGQVGNTIYF

d_gene: TRBD1
len: 17
v_gene: TRBV19
j_gene: TRBJ2-5
CDR3aa: CASSPYGTGTGVETQYF

d_gene: TRBD1
len: 17
v_gene: TRBV27
j_gene: TRBJ1-1
CDR3aa: CASSFQTGRGPYTEAFF

d_gene: .
len: 14
v_gene: TRBV13
j_gene: TRBJ2-7
CDR3aa: CASSLPGSYDEQYF